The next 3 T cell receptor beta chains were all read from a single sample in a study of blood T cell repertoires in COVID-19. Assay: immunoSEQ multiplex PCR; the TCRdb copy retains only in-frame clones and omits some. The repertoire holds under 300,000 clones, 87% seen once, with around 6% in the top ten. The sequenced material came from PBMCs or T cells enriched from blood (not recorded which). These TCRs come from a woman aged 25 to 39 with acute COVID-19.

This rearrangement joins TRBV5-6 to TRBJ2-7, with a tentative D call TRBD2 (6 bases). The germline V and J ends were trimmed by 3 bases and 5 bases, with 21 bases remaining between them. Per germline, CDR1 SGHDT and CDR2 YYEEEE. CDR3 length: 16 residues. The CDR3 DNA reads TGTGCCAGCAGCTCCCCGGTTCGGAGGGGCCCCGACGAGCAGTACTTC. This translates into CASSSPVRRGPDEQYF.

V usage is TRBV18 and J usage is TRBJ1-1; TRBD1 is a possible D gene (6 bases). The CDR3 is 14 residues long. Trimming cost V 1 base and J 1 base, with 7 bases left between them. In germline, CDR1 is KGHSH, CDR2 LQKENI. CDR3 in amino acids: CASSPQGQNTEAFF. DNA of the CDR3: TGTGCCAGCTCACCACAGGGACAGAACACTGAAGCTTTCTTT. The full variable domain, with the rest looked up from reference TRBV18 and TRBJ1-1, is NAGVMQNPRHLVRRRGQEARLRCSPMKGHSHVYWYRQLPEEGLKFMVYLQKENIIDESGMPKERFSAEFPKEGPSILRIQQVVRGDSAAYFCASSPQGQNTEAFFGQGTRLTVV.

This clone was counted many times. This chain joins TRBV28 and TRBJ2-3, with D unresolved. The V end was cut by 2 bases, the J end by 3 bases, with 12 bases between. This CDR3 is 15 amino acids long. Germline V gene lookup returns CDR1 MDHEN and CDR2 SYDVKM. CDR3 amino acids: CASSLTPIRTDTQYF. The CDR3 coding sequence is TGTGCCAGCAGTTTAACCCCTATCCGAACAGATACGCAGTATTTT.